Reported below is one TCR beta chain. These data belong to a study of T cell responses to AZD1222 COVID-19 vaccine. Clones were sequenced by immunoSEQ multiplex PCR, and TCRdb holds only the in-frame ones, with some missing. This sample has 90,000 to 140,000 clones, with around 89% found just once. Germline lookup yields CDR1 SQVTM and CDR2 ANQGSEA. The ends lost 4 bases at V and 3 bases at J; junction bases unmatched: 5. The CDR3 runs to 14 residues. Sequencing used peripheral blood, obtained on day 0 of AZD1222 vaccination. This TCR was sampled from an adult in good health. J is TRBJ1-4 and V is TRBV29-1, with 7 positions matching TRBD1. The CDR3 region has the DNA TGCAGCGTTGGGACGACAGGGTCTAATGAAAAACTGTTTTTT. As protein: CSVGTTGSNEKLFF.